This T cell receptor beta chain was profiled in a study of OX40 agonist ivuxolimab in advanced cancers. Study information: Intravenous ivuxolimab was administered to patients every 2 weeks at 0.01 to 10 mg/kg. Enrollees could have had prior anti-PD-1, anti-PD-L1 or anti-CTLA-4 therapy, which more than 30% had received.

Study-level results: Clonal expansion was among the lowest in partial responders at 0.1-3.0 mg/kg, especially CD8+. CD8+ T cells (on average) carried more expanded clones than CD4+ T cells.

This clone was picked up many times. The antigen is unknown. The data were produced by immunoSEQ multiplex PCR, yet TCRdb's version contains in-frame clones alone and is incomplete. Of roughly 3,400 clones listed, around 79% were seen once; the top ten hold 65% to 90%. V lost 0 bases to trimming and J lost 8 bases, with 11 bases between them. This CDR3 contains 13 residues. Germline V gene sequence: CDR1 GTSNPN, CDR2 SVGIG (reference sequence). The rearrangement joins TRBV30 to TRBJ1-5; no reliable D call. Sequenced here: CD4+ or CD8+ T cells sorted from blood, sampled in a trial of the OX40 agonist ivuxolimab. The clonotype comes from an adult with an advanced solid tumor such as melanoma, head and neck, liver or kidney cancer. CDR3 residues: CAWSVRGWEPQHF. CDR3 sequence (DNA): TGTGCCTGGAGTGTCCGGGGATGGGAGCCCCAGCATTTT.